This passage covers 14 T cell receptor beta chains from one sample sequenced in a study of T cells in localized non-small cell lung cancer. Assay used: immunoSEQ multiplex PCR; TCRdb lists only in-frame clones, some missing. This repertoire shows roughly 38,000 clones, around 90% found once; its top ten account for approximately 2.6%. The sequencing used peripheral blood, collected before any cancer treatment. The receptors come from a woman aged 35-75 years with stage I lung adenocarcinoma.

This chain connects TRBV5-4 to TRBJ1-3; unclear D gene. Germline V gene sequence: CDR1 SGHNT, CDR2 YYREEE (reference sequence). The germline V and J ends were trimmed by 1 base and 0 bases, with 8 bases remaining between them. This CDR3 has 15 amino acids. CDR3 sequence reads: CASSLTRSSGNTIYF. The CDR3 DNA sequence: TGTGCCAGCAGCTTGACACGATCCTCTGGAAACACCATATATTTT.

With regard to this clone: Because the CDR3's place on the DNA is in doubt, the DNA is left out and the CDR3 is given as listed by TCRdb. The rearrangement uses TRBV19 and TRBJ1-3. The CDR3 is 15 amino acids in total, end residues counted. CDR1 is LNHDA, CDR2 SQIVND, per germline (reference sequence). CDR3 sequence: CASSMTSGRRDTIYF.

The gene calls are TRBV6-6 and TRBJ2-7; 8 bases map to TRBD2. The CDR3 has 13 residues. The germline gives CDR1 MNHNY, CDR2 SVGAGI (reference sequence). With V trimmed by 5 bases and J by 4 bases, 4 bases remained unmatched. CDR3 in amino acids: CASSREGQYEQYF. The CDR3 DNA sequence: TGTGCCAGCAGTCGGGAGGGGCAGTACGAGCAGTACTTC.

This chain joins TRBV27 and TRBJ1-1; 7 bases fit TRBD1. J lost 1 base, V lost 6 bases, and 5 bases had no gene match. The CDR3 extends over 14 amino acids. Germline V lookup: CDR1 MNHEY, CDR2 SMNVEV (reference sequence). CDR3 nucleotide sequence: TGTGCCAGCAGATCAGGGGGGACGAACACTGAAGCTTTCTTT. Its protein product is CASRSGGTNTEAFF.

CDR3 coding DNA: TGTGCCAGCAGCGTAGGGGCTAGCGGGGTCTACGAGCAGTACTTC. Translating gives CASSVGASGVYEQYF. The chain is built from TRBV9 and TRBJ2-7; 9 nucleotides match TRBD2. The CDR3 length is 15 residues. Germline CDR1 reads SGDLS; CDR2 reads YYNGEE. Trimming at V came to 0 bases and at J to 3 bases, leaving 4 bases not matched to a gene.

This clone has a single count. The CDR3 region has the DNA TGTGCCAGCAGCTTTCCCCGGGGTGAGCAGTACTTC. Translation: CASSFPRGEQYF. The V call is TRBV7-6, the J call TRBJ2-7; TRBD2 is a possible D gene (5 bases). Germline V gives CDR1 SGHVS, CDR2 FNYEAQ. V was trimmed by 3 bases and J by 7 bases, leaving 10 bases between them. The CDR3 runs 12 residues.

This clone appeared a single time. The gene calls are TRBV2 and TRBJ2-7; TRBD2 matches at 7 bases. Germline CDR1 SNHLY, CDR2 FYNNEI. J was trimmed by 6 bases and V by 4 bases; bases with no gene match: 6. The CDR3 loop spans 13 amino acids. CDR3 DNA sequence: TGTGCCAGCAGTGTTAGACTAGCCCTCGAGCAGTACTTC. This gives the protein CASSVRLALEQYF.

The rearrangement links TRBV19 to TRBJ1-1; D remains ambiguous. The length of the CDR3 is 13 residues. Looked up from germline, CDR1 is LNHDA and CDR2 is SQIVND (reference sequence). V gave up 7 bases and J gave up 3 bases, with 12 bases separating them. DNA for the CDR3: TGTGCCAGTACCGCACAGTTCGACACTGAAGCTTTCTTT. Protein product: CASTAQFDTEAFF.

The rearrangement links TRBV7-2 to TRBJ1-5; TRBD1 agrees at 8 bases. This CDR3 contains 16 residues. With V trimmed by 5 bases and J by 4 bases, 10 bases remained unmatched. Looked up from germline, CDR1 is SGHTA and CDR2 is FQGNSA. The CDR3 nucleotides read TGTGCCAGCAGCCGAAACGCAAACAGGGGGAATCAGCCCCAGCATTTT. Translating gives CASSRNANRGNQPQHF.

The V gene is TRBV5-1, the J gene TRBJ2-1, with 7 nucleotides matching TRBD2. The CDR3 runs to 15 residues. V lost 4 bases and J lost 7; bases outside the gene matches: 11. Germline lookup yields CDR1 SGHRS and CDR2 YFSETQ. The CDR3 protein is CASSLATSPANEQFF. The DNA for the CDR3 is TGCGCCAGCAGCCTAGCGACTAGCCCCGCGAATGAGCAGTTCTTC.

V and J are TRBV13 and TRBJ2-1; 7 bases align to TRBD2. The germline gives CDR1 PRHDT, CDR2 FYEKMQ (reference sequence). Unmatched junction bases numbered 10, after V lost 5 bases and J lost 6 bases. The CDR3 contains 15 residues. This CDR3 reads CASSPGEGRGNEQFF. CDR3 coding DNA: TGTGCCAGCAGCCCCGGGGAGGGTCGAGGCAATGAGCAGTTCTTC. The full variable domain, completed using reference TRBV13 and TRBJ2-1, is AAGVIQSPRHLIKEKRETATLKCYPIPRHDTVYWYQQGPGQDPQFLISFYEKMQSDKGSIPDRFSAQQFSDYHSELNMSSLELGDSALYFCASSPGEGRGNEQFFGPGTRLTVL.

As concerns this clone: The identical CDR3 is also encoded by other nucleotide sequences in the sample. This chain joins TRBV9 and TRBJ2-1; 14 bases align to TRBD2. Trimming cost V 4 bases and J 2 bases; bases outside gene matches: 5. Germline V gives CDR1 SGDLS, CDR2 YYNGEE. The CDR3 covers 17 residues. CDR3 DNA: TGTGCCAGCAGCCTCGGGACTAGCGGGAGCCCCTACAATGAGCAGTTCTTC. The encoded protein is CASSLGTSGSPYNEQFF.

The rearrangement links TRBV7-9 to TRBJ1-5; D possibly corresponds to TRBD1 (5 bases). This CDR3 region has 12 residues. Trimming left V 5 bases short and J 8 bases short, with 10 bases between. CDR1 and CDR2 from the germline V gene are SEHNR and FQNEAQ (reference sequence). Here the CDR3 DNA reads TGTGCCAGCAGCACAGGACGGGAGCCCCAGCATTTT. Translated, it gives CASSTGREPQHF.

The chain links TRBV19 to TRBJ2-1, with 8 bases that match TRBD2. Germline lookup yields CDR1 LNHDA and CDR2 SQIVND (reference sequence). The CDR3 extends over 15 amino acids. The ends lost 3 bases at V and 4 bases at J; junction bases unmatched: 5. As DNA, the CDR3 is TGTGCCAGTAGTATGGAACTAGCGGTTTACAATGAGCAGTTCTTC. Translation: CASSMELAVYNEQFF.